A single sample gave rise to the 19 T cell receptor beta chains below, sequenced in a study of Ad26.COV2.S vaccination and SARS-CoV-2 variants. Clones were sequenced by immunoSEQ multiplex PCR, and TCRdb holds only the in-frame ones, with some missing. Among over 130,000 clones, roughly 85% were seen once, and the ten largest hold 5%. The sequencing used peripheral blood, collected after recovery from COVID-19. The source is a human donor who had recovered from COVID-19.

Concerning this clone: The sample holds other DNA sequences that translate to the same CDR3. The chain couples TRBV2 to TRBJ2-7; 11 bases map to TRBD2. J was trimmed by 1 base and V by 6 bases; bases with no gene match: 2. Germline assignment: CDR1 SNHLY and CDR2 FYNNEI. The CDR3 runs to 14 residues. The CDR3 region is CASSGTSGSYEQYF. The DNA of the CDR3 is TGTGCCAGCAGCGGGACTAGCGGTTCCTACGAGCAGTACTTC. Based on the CDR3 plus reference TRBV2 and TRBJ2-7, the full variable domain is EPEVTQTPSHQVTQMGQEVILRCVPISNHLYFYWYRQILGQKVEFLVSFYNNEISEKSEIFDDQFSVERPDGSNFTLKIRSTKLEDSAMYFCASSGTSGSYEQYFGPGTRLTVT.

This chain connects TRBV6-1 to TRBJ2-5; possibly TRBD2 for D (5 bases). Between the trimmed V and J ends, which lost 2 bases and 5 bases, there was a span of 9 bases. The length of the CDR3 is 13 residues. The germline gives CDR1 MNHNS, CDR2 SASEGT. The CDR3 DNA follows: TGTGCCAGCAGTGAAATCCAGCGGGAGACCCAGTACTTC. Its protein is CASSEIQRETQYF.

V and J are TRBV18 and TRBJ2-7, with 7 nucleotides matching TRBD2. Germline-derived CDR1 and CDR2 are KGHSH and LQKENI. V lost 0 bases, J lost 3 bases, and 8 bases stayed unmatched. The CDR3 loop spans 16 amino acids. DNA of the CDR3: TGTGCCAGCTCACCACCGCGGGGGAGCCTCTACTACGAGCAGTACTTC. Translating it yields CASSPPRGSLYYEQYF.

V gene TRBV7-2 combines with J gene TRBJ1-1, with D possibly being TRBD1 (5 bases). Looked up from germline, CDR1 is SGHTA and CDR2 is FQGNSA. The CDR3 has 13 amino acids. V was clipped by 4 bases and J by 10 bases, with 16 bases between them. The CDR3 DNA follows: TGTGCCAGCAGCTCCCCGGGACCCCGAGGAGCTTTCTTT. It yields the protein CASSSPGPRGAFF.

This clone appeared a single time. This sequence joins TRBV30 and TRBJ1-1, with D unclear. Looked up from germline, CDR1 is GTSNPN and CDR2 is SVGIG (reference sequence). The V end was cut by 4 bases, the J end by 0 bases, with 9 bases between. CDR3 length equals 13 residues. The CDR3 loop reads CAWKRRMNTEAFF. DNA of the CDR3: TGTGCCTGGAAGAGGCGGATGAACACTGAAGCTTTCTTT.

This clone was picked up a small number of times. This sequence joins TRBV7-9 and TRBJ2-7, with D perhaps TRBD1 (5 bases). The CDR3 has 16 residues. The V end lost 5 bases, the J end lost 2 bases, and 19 bases lay between the germline ends. Germline CDR1 and CDR2: SEHNR and FQNEAQ (reference sequence). The CDR3 region has the DNA TGTGCCAGCAGCCCCCAGGGTCCATATTCGGCCTACGAGCAGTACTTC. Protein sequence: CASSPQGPYSAYEQYF.

The V call is TRBV24-1, the J call TRBJ2-2; D might be TRBD1 or TRBD2, each matching 5 bases. Trimming took off 5 bases at V and 4 bases at J, with 7 bases between the two ends. Germline CDR1 reads KGHDR; CDR2 reads SFDVKD. This CDR3 comprises 13 residues. This chain's CDR3 is CATSGGVTGELFF. The DNA of the CDR3 is TGTGCCACCAGTGGAGGGGTCACCGGGGAGCTGTTTTTT.

J is TRBJ2-7 and V is TRBV10-1; 8 bases are a match to TRBD1. With 4 bases clipped from V and 2 bases from J, the junction kept 7 bases outside the gene matches. Per germline, CDR1 WNHNN and CDR2 SYGVQD (reference sequence). This CDR3 spans 15 amino acids. Here the CDR3 DNA reads TGCGCCAGCAGTGCGCGGACAGGGCCTACCTACGAGCAGTACTTC. It translates to CASSARTGPTYEQYF.

V gene TRBV5-6 combines with J gene TRBJ1-1; D remains unclear. V dropped 1 base and J dropped 0 bases, with 4 bases sitting between them. CDR3 length: 13 amino acids. Germline V gene lookup returns CDR1 SGHDT and CDR2 YYEEEE. The DNA for the CDR3 is TGTGCCAGCAGCTTGCGATTGAACACTGAAGCTTTCTTT. Its protein product is CASSLRLNTEAFF.

Comment on this clone: A read error is possible here, since a much larger clone lies one base away. Other DNA sequences in the same sample also yield this CDR3. This rearrangement joins TRBV6-6 to TRBJ1-1, with 7 bases fitting TRBD1. The V gene's germline CDR1 is MNHNY and CDR2 SVGAGI (reference sequence). The junction had 5 bases not matched to a gene; V was cut back by 6 bases and J by 1 base. The CDR3 runs 14 residues. CDR3 DNA: TGTGCCAGCAGCCCAGGGACAGCGAACACTGAAGCTTTCTTT. Protein: CASSPGTANTEAFF.

The rearrangement joins TRBV6-5 to TRBJ2-1; TRBD1 matches at 8 bases. Germline CDR1 is MNHEY and CDR2 is SVGAGI. The V and J ends lost 6 bases and 10 bases, in that order; junction bases with no gene match: 5. This CDR3 spans 12 amino acids. The CDR3 here is CASRTGVDEQFF. In nucleotides, the CDR3 is TGTGCCAGCAGGACAGGGGTAGACGAGCAGTTCTTC.

This rearrangement joins TRBV2 to TRBJ1-4; perhaps TRBD1 as D (6 bases). V dropped 2 bases and J dropped 7 bases, with 11 bases sitting between them. Germline CDR1 reads SNHLY; CDR2 reads FYNNEI. This CDR3 has 14 residues. This chain's CDR3 is CASSESRGPEKLFF. DNA of the CDR3: TGTGCCAGCAGTGAAAGCAGGGGCCCTGAAAAACTGTTTTTT.

The chain has TRBV2 and TRBJ2-5, with 8 bases aligning to TRBD2. The germline V gene has CDR1 SNHLY and CDR2 FYNNEI. The CDR3 totals 16 residues. The J segment lost 1 base and the V segment lost 7 bases, leaving 11 bases of the junction unmatched. CDR3 protein: CASTRTAGVPQETQYF. The CDR3 DNA is TGTGCCAGCACCCGGACAGCGGGGGTACCCCAAGAGACCCAGTACTTC.

CDR3 sequence (DNA): TGTGCCTGGAGTCAGGACAGGGACCAGCCCCAGCATTTT. It encodes CAWSQDRDQPQHF. The V and J genes are TRBV30 and TRBJ1-5; the match to TRBD1 covers 8 bases. Germline CDR1 GTSNPN, CDR2 SVGIG (reference sequence). The V gene end was trimmed by 2 bases and the J gene end by 7 bases; junction bases not matched to a gene: 4. CDR3 size: 13 residues. The full variable domain, its missing parts supplied by reference TRBV30 and TRBJ1-5, is SQTIHQWPATLVQPVGSPLSLECTVEGTSNPNLYWYRQAAGRGLQLLFYSVGIGQISSEVPQNLSASRPQDRQFILSSKKLLLSDSGFYLCAWSQDRDQPQHFGDGTRLSIL.

In its sample, this clone was seen once. This chain connects TRBV2 to TRBJ2-5; a weak D match, TRBD2 (5 bases). V was clipped by 6 bases and J by 4 bases, with 12 bases between them. The CDR3 extends over 13 amino acids. Germline V lookup: CDR1 SNHLY, CDR2 FYNNEI. For the CDR3, the DNA is TGTGCCAGCAGCCCAGGAGCGGCAGAGACCCAGTACTTC. Translation: CASSPGAAETQYF.

The chain joins TRBV12-3 or TRBV12-4 to TRBJ2-1; D is possibly TRBD2 (6 bases). There are 13 residues in the CDR3. Between the trimmed V and J ends, which lost 7 bases and 0 bases, there was a span of 7 bases. The CDR3 loop reads CASTGDSYNEQFF. The CDR3 DNA reads TGTGCCAGCACGGGGGACTCCTACAATGAGCAGTTCTTC.

The V call is TRBV18, the J call TRBJ2-5; D uncertain. Germline values: CDR1 KGHSH, CDR2 LQKENI. The germline V and J ends were trimmed by 3 bases and 2 bases, with 16 bases remaining between them. This CDR3 contains 16 residues. The CDR3 loop is CASSPLPQVLQETQYF. The CDR3 DNA sequence: TGTGCCAGCTCACCTCTACCCCAGGTCCTACAAGAGACCCAGTACTTC.

The chain combines TRBV28 with TRBJ1-3, with 7 bases matching TRBD1. J lost 2 bases, V lost 5 bases, and 6 bases had no gene match. The CDR3 loop spans 15 amino acids. The germline V gene has CDR1 MDHEN and CDR2 SYDVKM. DNA of the CDR3: TGTGCCAGCAGTCCCGGACAGGCCCCTGGAAACACCATATATTTT. Amino acids: CASSPGQAPGNTIYF.

Here the CDR3 DNA reads TGTGCCAGCAGCTTGGCCCGGCCAGGGTCCTACAATGAGCAGTTCTTC. Protein: CASSLARPGSYNEQFF. The chain is built from TRBV5-5 and TRBJ2-1, with D perhaps TRBD1 (5 bases). This CDR3 is built from 16 residues. V lost 0 bases, J lost 1 base, and 11 bases lay in between. Germline V gene data show CDR1 as SGHKS and CDR2 as YYEKEE (reference sequence). The complete variable domain, with remaining parts taken from reference TRBV5-5 and TRBJ2-1, reads DAGVTQSPTHLIKTRGQQVTLRCSPISGHKSVSWYQQVLGQGPQFIFQYYEKEERGRGNFPDRFSARQFPNYSSELNVNALLLGDSALYLCASSLARPGSYNEQFFGPGTRLTVL.